The 13 T cell receptor beta chains below come from one sample, sequenced in a study of Tregs in tolerant kidney transplant recipients. The data were produced by immunoSEQ multiplex PCR, yet TCRdb's version contains in-frame clones alone and is incomplete. Of roughly 80,000 clones detected, 95% to 98% appear once; the ten largest clones hold 0.56%. Sequencing was performed on CD4+ T cells from blood, taken before the transplant. Receptors originate from a human donor who received a combined kidney and bone marrow transplant.

CDR3 coding DNA: TGTGCTAGTGGTTTGGTAACGGGCGGGGTGACAAGGAATGAGCAGTTCTTC. Translated, it gives CASGLVTGGVTRNEQFF. The V and J genes are TRBV12-5 and TRBJ2-1, with D maybe TRBD2 (6 bases). The CDR3 is 17 residues long. The V end was cut by 0 bases, the J end by 7 bases, with 19 bases between. The germline gives CDR1 LGHNT, CDR2 FRNRAP.

The chain couples TRBV5-1 to TRBJ2-3, with TRBD2 matching over 9 bases. V was pared by 2 bases and J by 4 bases, with 8 bases of the junction left unmatched. There are 16 residues in the CDR3. Germline loops: CDR1 SGHRS, CDR2 YFSETQ. The CDR3, as DNA: TGCGCCAGCAGCTTATTATCTAGCGGGACCCCAGATACGCAGTATTTT. It translates to CASSLLSSGTPDTQYF. The entire variable domain, with the rest obtained from reference TRBV5-1 and TRBJ2-3, is as follows: KAGVTQTPRYLIKTRGQQVTLSCSPISGHRSVSWYQQTPGQGLQFLFEYFSETQRNKGNFPGRFSGRQFSNSRSEMNVSTLELGDSALYLCASSLLSSGTPDTQYFGPGTRLTVL.

The chain couples TRBV7-9 to TRBJ2-3; 10 positions match TRBD1. The trim removed 6 bases at V and 4 bases at J, leaving 10 bases unmatched. This CDR3 is built from 16 residues. CDR1 is SEHNR and CDR2 is FQNEAQ in the germline V gene (reference sequence). CDR3 loop: CASRQRQGAPSDTQYF. CDR3 in DNA: TGTGCCAGCAGACAAAGACAGGGGGCGCCGTCAGATACGCAGTATTTT.

The rearrangement uses TRBV9 and TRBJ1-4, with 9 nucleotides matching TRBD1. Trimming removed 3 bases from V and 1 base from J; junction bases left unmatched: 7. CDR1 is SGDLS, CDR2 YYNGEE, per germline. The CDR3 runs to 17 residues. CDR3 loop: CASSAGQGLGTNEKLFF. The CDR3 region has the DNA TGTGCCAGCAGCGCCGGACAGGGGCTGGGAACTAATGAAAAACTGTTTTTT.

The J gene is TRBJ1-2, the V gene TRBV14, with unresolved D. The germline CDR1 and CDR2 sequences are SGHDN and FVKESK. This CDR3 has 13 residues. Between the trimmed V and J ends, which lost 0 bases and 4 bases, there was a span of 6 bases. The CDR3 DNA is TGTGCCAGCAGCCAAGATATGGCCTATGGCTACACCTTC. It codes for CASSQDMAYGYTF.

The V call is TRBV2, the J call TRBJ1-1; unclear D gene. Trimming stripped 8 bases from V and 4 bases from J, with 17 bases between. The germline gives CDR1 SNHLY, CDR2 FYNNEI. The CDR3 runs to 14 residues. This CDR3 is CASLTELLGTEAFF. The CDR3 DNA reads TGTGCCAGCCTCACGGAGTTACTGGGCACTGAAGCTTTCTTT.

The count of this clone is one. The J gene is TRBJ2-1, the V gene TRBV21-1; the D call in the table, TRBD2, was not verified against the DNA. TRBV21-1 is listed as a pseudogene. The CDR3 has 12 amino acids. The CDR3 spells CASKGPRDEQFF. In DNA form, the CDR3 reads TGTGCCAGCAAAGGACCGCGGGATGAGCAGTTCTTC.

This chain connects TRBV28 to TRBJ2-2; TRBD1 might be the D (6 bases). Trimming left V 5 bases short and J 1 base short, with 14 bases between. There are 16 residues in the CDR3. CDR1 is MDHEN, CDR2 SYDVKM, per germline. This chain's CDR3 is CASSSYGTKNTGELFF. CDR3 DNA sequence: TGTGCCAGCAGTAGTTACGGGACAAAGAACACCGGGGAGCTGTTTTTT.

V and J are TRBV9 and TRBJ2-5; D perhaps matches TRBD2 (5 bases). V was clipped by 4 bases and J by 0 bases, with 7 bases between them. From germline, CDR1 is SGDLS and CDR2 YYNGEE. The CDR3 runs to 13 residues. The CDR3 here is CASSTSNQETQYF. DNA of the CDR3: TGTGCCAGCAGCACTAGTAACCAAGAGACCCAGTACTTC.

The CDR3 DNA reads as TGTGCCAGCAGTAGACAGGGACGAAGGGGGACCCAGTACTTC. Translation gives CASSRQGRRGTQYF. The chain carries TRBV6-5 and TRBJ2-5; 7 nucleotides align to TRBD1. V shed 5 bases and J 7 bases; nucleotides not matched to a gene: 10. In germline, CDR1 is MNHEY, CDR2 SVGAGI. This CDR3 has 14 amino acids.

This chain links TRBV5-1 with TRBJ1-4; tentative D call: TRBD1 (5 bases). Trimming pared 3 bases from V and 7 bases from J, leaving 13 bases between. The length of the CDR3 is 14 residues. The germline V gene has CDR1 SGHRS and CDR2 YFSETQ. The CDR3 is CASSSGNRGEKLFF. The DNA for the CDR3 is TGCGCCAGCAGCTCAGGGAATAGAGGTGAAAAACTGTTTTTT. Variable domain in full (rest from reference TRBV5-1 and TRBJ1-4): KAGVTQTPRYLIKTRGQQVTLSCSPISGHRSVSWYQQTPGQGLQFLFEYFSETQRNKGNFPGRFSGRQFSNSRSEMNVSTLELGDSALYLCASSSGNRGEKLFFGSGTQLSVL.

The chain carries TRBV5-1 and TRBJ1-3; TRBD1 matches at 7 bases. V shed 4 bases, J shed 1 base, and the junction held 5 bases outside the gene matches. The CDR3 is 15 amino acids. Per germline, CDR1 SGHRS and CDR2 YFSETQ. For the CDR3, the DNA is TGCGCCAGCAGCCCAGGGACAGCTTCTGGAAACACCATATATTTT. Its protein product is CASSPGTASGNTIYF.

The rearrangement joins TRBV9 to TRBJ2-3; D is unclear. V lost 5 bases and J 1 base, leaving 11 bases between the germline ends. This CDR3 is built from 14 residues. Germline CDR1 SGDLS, CDR2 YYNGEE. CDR3 residues: CASRRGLGTDTQYF. The CDR3 region has the DNA TGTGCCAGCAGAAGAGGTCTTGGCACAGATACGCAGTATTTT.